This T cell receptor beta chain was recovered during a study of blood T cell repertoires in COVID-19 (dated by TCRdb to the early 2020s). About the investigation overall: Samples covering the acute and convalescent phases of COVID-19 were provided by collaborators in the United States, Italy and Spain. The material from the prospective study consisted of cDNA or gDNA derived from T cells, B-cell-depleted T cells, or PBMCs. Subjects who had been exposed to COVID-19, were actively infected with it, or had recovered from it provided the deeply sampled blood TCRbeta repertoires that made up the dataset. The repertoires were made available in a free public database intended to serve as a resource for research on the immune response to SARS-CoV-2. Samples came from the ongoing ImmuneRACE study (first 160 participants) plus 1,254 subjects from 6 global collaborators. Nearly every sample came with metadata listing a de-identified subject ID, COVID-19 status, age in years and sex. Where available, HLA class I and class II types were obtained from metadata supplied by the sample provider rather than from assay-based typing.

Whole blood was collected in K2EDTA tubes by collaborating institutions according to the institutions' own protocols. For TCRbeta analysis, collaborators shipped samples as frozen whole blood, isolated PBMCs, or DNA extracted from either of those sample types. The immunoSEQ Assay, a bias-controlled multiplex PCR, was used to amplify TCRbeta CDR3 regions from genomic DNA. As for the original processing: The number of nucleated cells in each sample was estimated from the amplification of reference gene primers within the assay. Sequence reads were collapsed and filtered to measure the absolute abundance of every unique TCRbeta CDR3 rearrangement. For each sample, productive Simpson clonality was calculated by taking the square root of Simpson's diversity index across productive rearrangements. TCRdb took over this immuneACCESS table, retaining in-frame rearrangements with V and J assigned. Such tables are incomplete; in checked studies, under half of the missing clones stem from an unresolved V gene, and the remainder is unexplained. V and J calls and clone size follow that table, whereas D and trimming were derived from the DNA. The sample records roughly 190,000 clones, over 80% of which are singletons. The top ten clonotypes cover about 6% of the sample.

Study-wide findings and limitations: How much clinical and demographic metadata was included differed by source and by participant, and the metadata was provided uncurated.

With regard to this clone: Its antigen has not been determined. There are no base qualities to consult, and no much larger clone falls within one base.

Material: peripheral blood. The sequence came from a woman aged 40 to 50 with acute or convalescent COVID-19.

The CDR3 protein: CSVLTGEDYEQYF. The nucleotides are TGCAGCGTTCTGACAGGGGAGGACTACGAGCAGTACTTC. The chain is made from TRBV29-1 and TRBJ2-7; 8 nucleotides in the junction match TRBD1. The CDR3, from cysteine to phenylalanine, totals 13 residues. The CDR3 DNA has 39 bases and is translated from base 1. Based on the germline V gene, the CDR1 and CDR2 sequences are SQVTM and ANQGSEA. Germline trimming: 5 bases from V, 3 bases from J; junction bases outside gene matches: 6.